The clone carrying this T cell receptor beta chain has at least ten counts. Its antigen is not known. The data derive from a study of response to subunit inactivated influenza vaccine. Overall study findings and caveats: Researchers suggested that each seasonal influenza vaccination recruits few new T cells.

V lost 7 bases to trimming and J lost 2 bases, with 15 bases between them. The CDR3 is 15 amino acids. CDR1 and CDR2 (germline): DFQATT, SNEGSKA (reference sequence). From the RT-PCR reads, TCRdb called clonotypes with MiXCR, one entry per CDR3 protein. The data hold around 470,000 distinct CDR3 sequences, with around 7.7% observed a single time. This clonotype was obtained from a man between 50 and 75 years old who received an inactivated influenza vaccine. This specimen was PBMCs from blood, taken roughly 24 months after vaccination. The chain has TRBV20-1 and TRBJ1-6; no firm D call. In nucleotides, the CDR3 is TGCAGTGTTGGACGTTTAGGCACCTATAATTCACCCCTCCACTTT. Amino acid sequence: CSVGRLGTYNSPLHF.